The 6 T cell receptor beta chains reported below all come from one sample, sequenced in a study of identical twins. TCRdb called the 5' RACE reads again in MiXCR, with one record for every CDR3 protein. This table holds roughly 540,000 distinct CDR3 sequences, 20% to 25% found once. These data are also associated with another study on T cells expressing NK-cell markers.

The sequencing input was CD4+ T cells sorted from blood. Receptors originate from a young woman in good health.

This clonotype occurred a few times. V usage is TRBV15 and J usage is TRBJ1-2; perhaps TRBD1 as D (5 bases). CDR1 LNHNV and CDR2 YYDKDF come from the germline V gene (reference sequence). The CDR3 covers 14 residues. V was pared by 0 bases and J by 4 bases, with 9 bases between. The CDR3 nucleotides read TGTGCCACCAGCAGAGATTGGCAGGGCTATGGCTACACCTTC. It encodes CATSRDWQGYGYTF.

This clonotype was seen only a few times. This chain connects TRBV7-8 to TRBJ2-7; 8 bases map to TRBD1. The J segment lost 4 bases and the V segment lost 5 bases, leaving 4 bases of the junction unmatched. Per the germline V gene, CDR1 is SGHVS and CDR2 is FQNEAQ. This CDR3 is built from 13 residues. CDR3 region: CASSKYRGYEQYF. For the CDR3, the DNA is TGTGCCAGCAGCAAATACAGGGGGTACGAGCAGTACTTC.

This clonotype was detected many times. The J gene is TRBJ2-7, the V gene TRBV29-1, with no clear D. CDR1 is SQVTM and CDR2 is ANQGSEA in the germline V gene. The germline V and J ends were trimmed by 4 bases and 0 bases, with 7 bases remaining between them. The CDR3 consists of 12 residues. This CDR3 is CSVVARSYEQYF. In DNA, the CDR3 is TGCAGCGTTGTAGCACGCTCCTACGAGCAGTACTTC.

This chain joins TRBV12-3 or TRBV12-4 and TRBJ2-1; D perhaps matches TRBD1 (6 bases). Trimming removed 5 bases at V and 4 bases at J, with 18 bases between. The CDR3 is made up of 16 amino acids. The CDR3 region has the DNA TGTGCCAGCAGTCTCATCCCGTCGGGACATTACAATGAGCAGTTCTTC. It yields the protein CASSLIPSGHYNEQFF.

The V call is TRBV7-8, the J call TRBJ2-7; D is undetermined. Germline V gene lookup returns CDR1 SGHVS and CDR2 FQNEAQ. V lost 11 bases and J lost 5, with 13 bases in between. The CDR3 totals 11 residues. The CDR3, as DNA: TGTGCCGGTCCTACTTGGAACGAGCAGTACTTC. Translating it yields CAGPTWNEQYF.

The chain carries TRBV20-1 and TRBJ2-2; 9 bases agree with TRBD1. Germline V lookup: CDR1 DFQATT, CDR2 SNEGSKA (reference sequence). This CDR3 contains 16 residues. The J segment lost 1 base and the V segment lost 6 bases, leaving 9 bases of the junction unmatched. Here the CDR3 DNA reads TGCAGTGCAAATTTTCCGGGACAGGGGAACACCGGGGAGCTGTTTTTT. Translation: CSANFPGQGNTGELFF.